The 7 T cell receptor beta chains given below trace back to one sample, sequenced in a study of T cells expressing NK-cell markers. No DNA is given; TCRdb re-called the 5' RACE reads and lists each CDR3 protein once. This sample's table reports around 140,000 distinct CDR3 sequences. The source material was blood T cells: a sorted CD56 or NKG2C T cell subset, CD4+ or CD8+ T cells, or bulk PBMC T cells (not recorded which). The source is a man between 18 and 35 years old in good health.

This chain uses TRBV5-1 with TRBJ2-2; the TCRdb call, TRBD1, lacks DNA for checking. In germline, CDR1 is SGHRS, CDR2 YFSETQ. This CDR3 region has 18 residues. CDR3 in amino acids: CASSLHYALPTNTGELFF.

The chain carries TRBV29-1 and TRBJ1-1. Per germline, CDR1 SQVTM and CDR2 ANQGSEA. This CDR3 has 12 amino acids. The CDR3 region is CSVRRGNTEAFF.

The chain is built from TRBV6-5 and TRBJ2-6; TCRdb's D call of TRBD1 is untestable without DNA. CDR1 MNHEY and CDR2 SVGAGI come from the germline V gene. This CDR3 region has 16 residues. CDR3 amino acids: CASRFDSGSGANVLTF.

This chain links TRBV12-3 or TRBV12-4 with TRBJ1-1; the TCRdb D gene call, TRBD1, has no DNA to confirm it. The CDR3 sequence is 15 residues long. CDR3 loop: CASSLAGLGQIEAFF.

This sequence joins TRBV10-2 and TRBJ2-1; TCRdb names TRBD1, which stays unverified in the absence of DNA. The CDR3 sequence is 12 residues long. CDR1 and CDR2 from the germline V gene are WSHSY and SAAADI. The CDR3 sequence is CASTIGGNEQFF.

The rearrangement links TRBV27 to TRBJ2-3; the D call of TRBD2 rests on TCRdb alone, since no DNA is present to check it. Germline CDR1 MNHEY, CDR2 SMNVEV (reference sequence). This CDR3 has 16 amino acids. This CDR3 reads CASSSPGTSISDTQYF.

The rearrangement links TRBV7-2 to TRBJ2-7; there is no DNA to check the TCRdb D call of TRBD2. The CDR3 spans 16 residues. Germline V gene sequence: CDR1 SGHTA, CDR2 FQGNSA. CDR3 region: CASSPSRWQGLYEQYF.